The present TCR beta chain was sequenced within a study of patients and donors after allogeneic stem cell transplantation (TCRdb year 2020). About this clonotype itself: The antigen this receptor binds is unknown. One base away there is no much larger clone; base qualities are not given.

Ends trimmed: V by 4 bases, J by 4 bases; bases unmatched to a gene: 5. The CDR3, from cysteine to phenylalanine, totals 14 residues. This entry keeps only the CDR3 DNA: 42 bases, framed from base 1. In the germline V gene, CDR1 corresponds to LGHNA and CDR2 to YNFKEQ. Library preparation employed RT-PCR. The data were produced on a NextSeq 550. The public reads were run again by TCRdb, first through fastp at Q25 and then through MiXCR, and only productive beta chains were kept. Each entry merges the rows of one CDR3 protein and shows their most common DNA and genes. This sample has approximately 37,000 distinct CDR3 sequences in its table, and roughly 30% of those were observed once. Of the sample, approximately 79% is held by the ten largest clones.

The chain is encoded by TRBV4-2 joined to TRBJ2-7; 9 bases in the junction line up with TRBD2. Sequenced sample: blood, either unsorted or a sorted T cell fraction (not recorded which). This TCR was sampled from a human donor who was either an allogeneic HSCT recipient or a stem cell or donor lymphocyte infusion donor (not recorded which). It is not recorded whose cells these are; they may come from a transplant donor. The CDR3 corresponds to CASSRRLAEYEQYF. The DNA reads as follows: TGTGCCAGCAGCCGGCGACTAGCGGAGTACGAGCAGTACTTC.